This is a list of T cell receptor beta chains from one sample in a study of shared clonotypes between healthy human individuals. Assay: immunoSEQ multiplex PCR; the TCRdb copy retains only in-frame clones and omits some. The sample records 550,000 to 600,000 clones, roughly four fifths being singletons. Sequenced: PBMCs. The receptors originated from a woman aged 35 to 49 in good health. Some clones in this sample may be carry-over from other donors' samples. Both conserved end residues are part of each CDR3. A D gene is named only where the DNA matches it firmly. Expanded clones get a size class; other rows say once, few or many, or leave the size out.

v_gene: TRBV9; len: 15; j_gene: TRBJ2-1; d_gene: .; abundance: .; CDR3aa: CASSVDPSHGTEQFF; CDR3nt: TGTGCCAGCAGCGTAGACCCGAGTCACGGGACAGAGCAGTTCTTC
v_gene: TRBV9; len: 16; j_gene: TRBJ2-3; d_gene: .; abundance: .; CDR3aa: CASSVGGPGSTDTQYF; CDR3nt: TGTGCCAGCAGCGTAGGCGGTCCGGGGAGCACAGATACGCAGTATTTT
v_gene: TRBV6-1; len: 15; j_gene: TRBJ2-3; d_gene: .; abundance: once; CDR3aa: CASKPQVSSTDTQYF; CDR3nt: TGTGCCAGCAAGCCACAGGTTTCTAGCACAGATACGCAGTATTTT
v_gene: TRBV28; len: 15; j_gene: TRBJ1-4; d_gene: .; abundance: .; CDR3aa: CASSRQGTYGEKLFF; CDR3nt: TGTGCCAGCAGTCGCCAGGGGACTTATGGTGAAAAACTGTTTTTT
v_gene: TRBV4-1; len: 14; j_gene: TRBJ1-3; d_gene: .; abundance: few; CDR3aa: CASSQVGSGNTIYF; CDR3nt: TGCGCCAGCAGCCAAGTGGGGTCTGGAAACACCATATATTTT
v_gene: TRBV7-6; len: 16; j_gene: TRBJ2-6; d_gene: .; abundance: .; CDR3aa: CASSLVGASGANVLTF; CDR3nt: TGTGCCAGCAGCTTAGTTGGTGCCTCTGGGGCCAACGTCCTGACTTTC
v_gene: TRBV9; len: 14; j_gene: TRBJ1-1; d_gene: .; abundance: .; CDR3aa: CASSTGTANTEAFF; CDR3nt: TGTGCCAGCAGCACGGGGACGGCGAACACTGAAGCTTTCTTT
v_gene: TRBV28; len: 12; j_gene: TRBJ2-7; d_gene: .; abundance: .; CDR3aa: CASSFLGREQYF; CDR3nt: TGTGCCAGCAGTTTTCTCGGGAGAGAGCAGTACTTC
v_gene: TRBV5-4; len: 16; j_gene: TRBJ2-3; d_gene: .; abundance: .; CDR3aa: CASSPVGGSSTDTQYF; CDR3nt: TGTGCCAGCAGCCCGGTGGGTGGATCTAGCACAGATACGCAGTATTTT
v_gene: TRBV29-1; len: 14; j_gene: TRBJ2-7; d_gene: TRBD1; abundance: .; CDR3aa: CSVGRQGSSYEQYF; CDR3nt: TGCAGCGTCGGTAGACAGGGTAGCTCCTACGAGCAGTACTTC
v_gene: TRBV5-6; len: 14; j_gene: TRBJ1-2; d_gene: .; abundance: .; CDR3aa: CASRKTGRDYGYTF; CDR3nt: TGTGCCAGCAGAAAGACGGGACGGGACTATGGCTACACCTTC
v_gene: TRBV20-1; len: 11; j_gene: TRBJ2-7; d_gene: .; abundance: few; CDR3aa: CSAKFGSEQYF; CDR3nt: TGCAGTGCGAAATTTGGGTCCGAGCAGTACTTC
v_gene: TRBV5-1; len: 15; j_gene: TRBJ2-3; d_gene: TRBD2; abundance: .; CDR3aa: CASSSPGVAGDTQYF; CDR3nt: TGCGCCAGCAGCTCACCAGGGGTAGCGGGGGATACGCAGTATTTT
v_gene: TRBV6-1; len: 15; j_gene: TRBJ2-1; d_gene: .; abundance: .; CDR3aa: CASSTILSSYNEQFF; CDR3nt: TGTGCCAGCAGCACTATCCTGAGCTCCTACAATGAGCAGTTCTTC
v_gene: TRBV28; len: 15; j_gene: TRBJ2-7; d_gene: .; abundance: once; CDR3aa: CASSLPRTVSYEQYF; CDR3nt: TGTGCCAGCAGCCTACCCCGGACGGTCTCCTACGAGCAGTACTTC
v_gene: TRBV4-2; len: 16; j_gene: TRBJ2-1; d_gene: TRBD2; abundance: .; CDR3aa: CASSQDREGSYNEQFF; CDR3nt: TGTGCCAGCAGCCAAGATCGGGAGGGTTCCTACAATGAGCAGTTCTTC
v_gene: TRBV11-2; len: 13; j_gene: TRBJ1-5; d_gene: .; abundance: once; CDR3aa: CASSKSDRQPQHF; CDR3nt: TGTGCCAGCAGCAAATCGGACAGACAGCCCCAGCATTTT
v_gene: TRBV7-2; len: 16; j_gene: TRBJ2-3; d_gene: TRBD2; abundance: .; CDR3aa: CASSLVGRAGIDTQYF; CDR3nt: TGTGCCAGCAGCTTAGTAGGTCGAGCGGGAATCGATACGCAGTATTTT
v_gene: TRBV10-3; len: 17; j_gene: TRBJ1-3; d_gene: TRBD1; abundance: .; CDR3aa: CAISIRDSQFSGNTIYF; CDR3nt: TGTGCCATCAGTATTCGGGACAGCCAATTCTCTGGAAACACCATATATTTT
v_gene: TRBV19; len: 15; j_gene: TRBJ1-2; d_gene: .; abundance: .; CDR3aa: CASSPEEERYYGYTF; CDR3nt: TGTGCCAGTAGTCCAGAGGAAGAGAGATACTATGGCTACACCTTC
v_gene: TRBV6-6; len: 14; j_gene: TRBJ2-7; d_gene: TRBD1; abundance: .; CDR3aa: CASSYSGDRGEQYF; CDR3nt: TGTGCCAGCAGTTACTCGGGGGACAGGGGCGAGCAGTACTTC
v_gene: TRBV7-9; len: 14; j_gene: TRBJ1-3; d_gene: .; abundance: .; CDR3aa: CASSLFGDGNTIYF; CDR3nt: TGTGCCAGCAGCTTGTTCGGGGATGGAAACACCATATATTTT
v_gene: TRBV11-2; len: 15; j_gene: TRBJ2-7; d_gene: .; abundance: .; CDR3aa: CASSLEPGDSYEQYF; CDR3nt: TGTGCCAGCAGCTTAGAGCCGGGGGACTCCTACGAGCAGTACTTC
v_gene: TRBV28; len: 12; j_gene: TRBJ2-7; d_gene: .; abundance: .; CDR3aa: CASSLTGYEQYF; CDR3nt: TGTGCCAGCAGTTTAACGGGCTACGAGCAGTACTTC
v_gene: TRBV11-3; len: 14; j_gene: TRBJ2-1; d_gene: .; abundance: once; CDR3aa: CASSLGQVYNEQFF; CDR3nt: TGTGCCAGCAGCTTAGGACAGGTTTACAATGAGCAGTTCTTC
v_gene: TRBV28; len: 14; j_gene: TRBJ2-5; d_gene: .; abundance: .; CDR3aa: CASRTTRTEETQYF; CDR3nt: TGTGCCAGCAGGACTACACGGACCGAAGAGACCCAGTACTTC
v_gene: TRBV11-2; len: 16; j_gene: TRBJ2-7; d_gene: TRBD2; abundance: .; CDR3aa: CASSLVGGGRKYEQYF; CDR3nt: TGTGCCAGCAGCTTAGTGGGCGGCGGGAGGAAATACGAGCAGTACTTC
v_gene: TRBV10-3; len: 13; j_gene: TRBJ1-5; d_gene: .; abundance: .; CDR3aa: CAIRTHSNQPQHF; CDR3nt: TGTGCCATCAGGACGCATAGCAATCAGCCCCAGCATTTT
v_gene: TRBV5-1; len: 16; j_gene: TRBJ2-2; d_gene: .; abundance: .; CDR3aa: CASSLREQANTGELFF; CDR3nt: TGCGCCAGCAGCTTGCGGGAACAGGCGAACACCGGGGAGCTGTTTTTT
v_gene: TRBV15; len: 15; j_gene: TRBJ2-5; d_gene: TRBD2; abundance: few; CDR3aa: CATSPKREGWETQYF; CDR3nt: TGTGCCACCAGCCCCAAGCGGGAGGGATGGGAGACCCAGTACTTC
v_gene: TRBV4-1; len: 14; j_gene: TRBJ1-2; d_gene: .; abundance: .; CDR3aa: CASSQQGRAYGYTF; CDR3nt: TGCGCCAGCAGCCAACAGGGAAGAGCCTATGGCTACACCTTC
v_gene: TRBV27; len: 13; j_gene: TRBJ1-2; d_gene: .; abundance: .; CDR3aa: CASSLGRSYGYTF; CDR3nt: TGTGCCAGCAGTTTGGGACGGAGCTATGGCTACACCTTC
v_gene: TRBV6-1; len: 13; j_gene: TRBJ2-7; d_gene: TRBD2; abundance: .; CDR3aa: CASGTSGTYEQYF; CDR3nt: TGTGCCAGCGGAACTAGCGGAACCTACGAGCAGTACTTC
v_gene: TRBV28; len: 14; j_gene: TRBJ2-7; d_gene: TRBD2; abundance: .; CDR3aa: CATLQLAETYEQYF; CDR3nt: TGTGCCACACTTCAGCTAGCGGAAACCTACGAGCAGTACTTC
v_gene: TRBV18; len: 15; j_gene: TRBJ1-2; d_gene: .; abundance: .; CDR3aa: CASSLTDSVMGGYTF; CDR3nt: TGTGCCAGCTCACTAACGGACAGCGTCATGGGTGGCTACACCTTC
v_gene: TRBV19; len: 15; j_gene: TRBJ1-1; d_gene: TRBD1; abundance: once; CDR3aa: CASSQPGQGNTEAFF; CDR3nt: TGTGCCAGTAGTCAGCCGGGACAGGGGAACACTGAAGCTTTCTTT
v_gene: TRBV2; len: 17; j_gene: TRBJ2-3; d_gene: TRBD2; abundance: few; CDR3aa: CASRGGTSGASTDTQYF; CDR3nt: TGTGCCAGCAGAGGTGGGACTAGCGGGGCTAGCACAGATACGCAGTATTTT
v_gene: TRBV29-1; len: 13; j_gene: TRBJ2-7; d_gene: .; abundance: once; CDR3aa: CSVAPSWADEQYF; CDR3nt: TGCAGCGTGGCCCCCAGTTGGGCGGATGAGCAGTACTTC
v_gene: TRBV11-3; len: 13; j_gene: TRBJ2-5; d_gene: .; abundance: .; CDR3aa: CASSLQGEETQYF; CDR3nt: TGTGCCAGCAGCTTACAGGGTGAAGAGACCCAGTACTTC
v_gene: TRBV7-4; len: 15; j_gene: TRBJ1-4; d_gene: .; abundance: .; CDR3aa: CASSSLLATNEKLFF; CDR3nt: TGTGCCAGCAGCTCACTATTAGCAACTAATGAAAAACTGTTTTTT
v_gene: TRBV6-5; len: 15; j_gene: TRBJ2-1; d_gene: .; abundance: .; CDR3aa: CASRDQAAFYNEQFF; CDR3nt: TGTGCCAGCAGGGACCAAGCGGCCTTCTACAATGAGCAGTTCTTC
v_gene: TRBV11-2; len: 11; j_gene: TRBJ2-5; d_gene: .; abundance: .; CDR3aa: CASSLSQTQYF; CDR3nt: TGTGCCAGCAGCTTAAGTCAGACCCAGTACTTC
v_gene: TRBV6-1; len: 13; j_gene: TRBJ1-5; d_gene: TRBD1; abundance: .; CDR3aa: CASRVGQLQPQHF; CDR3nt: TGTGCCAGCAGGGTGGGACAGCTTCAGCCCCAGCATTTT
v_gene: TRBV4-3; len: 17; j_gene: TRBJ2-5; d_gene: TRBD2; abundance: .; CDR3aa: CASSQGSGGLGQETQYF; CDR3nt: TGCGCCAGCAGCCAAGGCAGCGGGGGGTTGGGGCAAGAGACCCAGTACTTC
v_gene: TRBV18; len: 18; j_gene: TRBJ2-7; d_gene: TRBD2; abundance: .; CDR3aa: CASSPPLGSGRAYYEQYF; CDR3nt: TGTGCCAGCTCACCACCTTTAGGGAGTGGGAGGGCGTACTACGAGCAGTACTTC
v_gene: TRBV18; len: 14; j_gene: TRBJ2-7; d_gene: .; abundance: .; CDR3aa: CASSPRHREGEQYF; CDR3nt: TGTGCCAGCTCACCACGACACAGGGAAGGCGAGCAGTACTTC
v_gene: TRBV5-6; len: 15; j_gene: TRBJ1-1; d_gene: .; abundance: .; CDR3aa: CASSPPHSVGTEAFF; CDR3nt: TGTGCCAGCAGCCCCCCCCATTCTGTCGGGACTGAAGCTTTCTTT
v_gene: TRBV28; len: 12; j_gene: TRBJ2-1; d_gene: .; abundance: .; CDR3aa: CASSLRVNEQFF; CDR3nt: TGTGCCAGCAGTTTGAGAGTTAATGAGCAGTTCTTC
v_gene: TRBV27; len: 16; j_gene: TRBJ2-1; d_gene: TRBD2; abundance: .; CDR3aa: CASSFWTSGSYNEQFF; CDR3nt: TGTGCCAGCAGTTTTTGGACTAGCGGGAGTTACAATGAGCAGTTCTTC
v_gene: TRBV30; len: 11; j_gene: TRBJ1-2; d_gene: .; abundance: .; CDR3aa: CALTVDYGYTF; CDR3nt: TGTGCCCTGACAGTCGACTATGGCTACACCTTC
v_gene: TRBV19; len: 16; j_gene: TRBJ2-3; d_gene: TRBD2; abundance: .; CDR3aa: CASRFGAGANTDTQYF; CDR3nt: TGTGCCAGTAGATTTGGGGCGGGAGCAAACACAGATACGCAGTATTTT
v_gene: TRBV6-5; len: 13; j_gene: TRBJ1-1; d_gene: .; abundance: .; CDR3aa: CASRYRVRAEAFF; CDR3nt: TGTGCCAGCAGGTACAGGGTACGGGCTGAAGCTTTCTTT
v_gene: TRBV4-2; len: 15; j_gene: TRBJ1-4; d_gene: .; abundance: .; CDR3aa: CASSQGAGTNEKLFF; CDR3nt: TGTGCCAGCAGCCAAGGGGCAGGGACTAATGAAAAACTGTTTTTT
v_gene: TRBV5-1; len: 13; j_gene: TRBJ2-7; d_gene: TRBD2; abundance: .; CDR3aa: CASSSGRGYEQYF; CDR3nt: TGCGCCAGCTCCAGCGGGAGGGGTTACGAGCAGTACTTC
v_gene: TRBV5-5; len: 15; j_gene: TRBJ1-3; d_gene: .; abundance: .; CDR3aa: CASSSNTRSGNTIYF; CDR3nt: TGTGCCAGCAGCTCAAACACCCGCTCTGGAAACACCATATATTTT
v_gene: TRBV6-1; len: 14; j_gene: TRBJ2-7; d_gene: TRBD2; abundance: .; CDR3aa: CASETSGRIHEQYF; CDR3nt: TGTGCCAGCGAGACTAGCGGGAGAATCCACGAGCAGTACTTC